This T cell receptor (beta chain) was obtained from a study of PD-1 blockade in classical Hodgkin lymphoma. Across the whole study: Nivolumab dosed at 3 mg/kg went to patients intravenously every 2 weeks.

Concerning this clone: What it recognizes is unknown.

Using immunoSEQ multiplex PCR, the repertoire was profiled, and TCRdb retains in-frame clones only, with some absent. The sample lists over 85,000 clones; 90% were seen once. Trimming cost V 6 bases and J 6 bases, with 23 bases left between them. The CDR3 runs 16 residues. Germline V CDR1 and CDR2: MNHEY, SMNVEV (reference sequence). General study points: Patients starting nivolumab under 1 year after ASCT were excluded. A reduction in baseline TCR diversity was reportedly seen in newly diagnosed patients relative to healthy donors. CD4+ TCR diversity rose significantly by C4D1, and CD8+ TCR diversity did not.

Time point given: cycle 4 day 1 (C4D1), after 5 to 7 weeks of nivolumab. Every one of the patients relapsed after autologous stem cell transplantation (brentuximab vedotin exposure was variable). The origin of this receptor is a human donor with classical Hodgkin lymphoma. The chain couples TRBV27 to TRBJ1-1; tentative D call: TRBD1 (6 bases). Sequenced here: peripheral blood mononuclear cells (PBMCs), sampled before the fourth cycle of nivolumab. The CDR3 protein is CASRGIGGAGRAEAFF. The CDR3 coding sequence is TGTGCCAGCAGAGGGATTGGGGGCGCCGGGAGGGCTGAAGCTTTCTTT.